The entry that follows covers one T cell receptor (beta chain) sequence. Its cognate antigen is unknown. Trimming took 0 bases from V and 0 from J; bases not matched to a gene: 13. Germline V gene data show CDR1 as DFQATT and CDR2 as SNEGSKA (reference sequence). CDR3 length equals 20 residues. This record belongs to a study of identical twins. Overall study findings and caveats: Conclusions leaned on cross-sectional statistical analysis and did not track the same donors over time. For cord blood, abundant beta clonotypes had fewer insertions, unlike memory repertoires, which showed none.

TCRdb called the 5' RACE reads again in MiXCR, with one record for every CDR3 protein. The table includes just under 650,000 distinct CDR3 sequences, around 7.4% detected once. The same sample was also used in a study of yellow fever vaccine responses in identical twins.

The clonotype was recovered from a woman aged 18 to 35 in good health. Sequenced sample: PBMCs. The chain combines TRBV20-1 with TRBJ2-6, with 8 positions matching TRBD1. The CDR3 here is CSARDREKQGVFSGANVLTF. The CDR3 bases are TGCAGTGCTAGAGATAGAGAGAAACAGGGGGTATTCTCTGGGGCCAACGTCCTGACTTTC.